This entry lists 23 T cell receptor beta chains sequenced from one sample in a study of blood T cell repertoires in COVID-19. TCRdb's copy holds only in-frame clones and misses some; the assay was immunoSEQ multiplex PCR. The sample includes 470,000 or so clones, roughly nine tenths seen only once; the top ten take just under 2%. Material: PBMCs or T cells enriched from blood (not recorded which). The origin of the receptors is a woman between 18 and 30 years old with acute COVID-19.

CDR3 in amino acids: CASSPRTSGVADTQYF. CDR3 sequence (DNA): TGCGCCAGCAGCCCCCGGACTAGCGGGGTTGCAGATACGCAGTATTTT. The rearrangement links TRBV4-1 to TRBJ2-3, with 12 bases identical to TRBD2. The V segment lost 4 bases and the J segment 4 bases; nucleotides outside the gene matches: 6. Looked up from germline, CDR1 is MGHRA and CDR2 is YSYEKL. The length of the CDR3 is 16 residues.

In its sample, this clone was seen once. The CDR3: CASKTGAGQPQHF. CDR3 nucleotides: TGTGCCAGCAAAACAGGGGCGGGTCAGCCCCAGCATTTT. The chain carries TRBV6-4 and TRBJ1-5; 7 bases line up with TRBD1. The CDR3 loop spans 13 amino acids. CDR1 is MRHNA, CDR2 SNTAGT, per germline. The V and J ends lost 7 bases and 6 bases, in that order; junction bases with no gene match: 6.

This chain joins TRBV27 and TRBJ2-5, with 8 bases aligning to TRBD2. With 3 bases clipped from V and 4 bases from J, the junction kept 7 bases outside the gene matches. The CDR3 runs to 15 residues. Germline loops: CDR1 MNHEY, CDR2 SMNVEV (reference sequence). DNA of the CDR3: TGTGCCAGCAGTTTCCGTCGGGGGGGCAGAGAGACCCAGTACTTC. This encodes CASSFRRGGRETQYF.

The chain employs TRBV29-1 and TRBJ2-5, with 7 nucleotides matching TRBD1. After removal of 7 bases from V and 4 bases from J, the junction contained 6 bases not matched to a gene. In germline, CDR1 is SQVTM, CDR2 ANQGSEA. The CDR3 sequence is 12 residues long. CDR3 nucleotides: TGCAGCGCGACAGGGTGGTTAGAGACCCAGTACTTC. Residues: CSATGWLETQYF.

The chain employs TRBV16 and TRBJ1-5; the match to TRBD1 covers 10 bases. This CDR3 comprises 15 residues. Germline V lookup: CDR1 KGHSY, CDR2 FQNENV. The ends lost 6 bases at V and 3 bases at J; junction bases unmatched: 5. CDR3 residues: CASSTGTGVNQPQHF. The CDR3 DNA reads TGTGCCAGCAGTACCGGGACAGGGGTCAATCAGCCCCAGCATTTT.

The chain combines TRBV28 with TRBJ2-1; 7 nucleotides agree with TRBD2. CDR3 length equals 13 residues. V lost 3 bases to trimming and J lost 7 bases; unmatched junction nucleotides: 3. From germline, CDR1 is MDHEN and CDR2 SYDVKM. This CDR3 is CASSFPGGNEQFF. The DNA for the CDR3 is TGTGCCAGCAGTTTCCCGGGGGGAAATGAGCAGTTCTTC.

This chain connects TRBV11-2 to TRBJ2-7; 7 bases fit TRBD2. Germline loops: CDR1 SGHAT, CDR2 FQNNGV. The CDR3 is made up of 19 amino acids. V gave up 2 bases and J gave up 5 bases; unmatched junction bases: 21. This chain's CDR3 is CASSLFPGTTIKSSHEQYF. The CDR3 coding sequence is TGTGCCAGCAGCTTATTCCCCGGGACTACCATTAAGTCGTCCCACGAGCAGTACTTC.

The chain has TRBV20-1 and TRBJ1-5; D ambiguous. Looked up from germline, CDR1 is DFQATT and CDR2 is SNEGSKA (reference sequence). The CDR3 consists of 15 residues. V was pared by 3 bases and J by 0 bases, with 12 bases between. CDR3 bases: TGCAGTGCTAGTGAATCGGGGTTTAGCAATCAGCCCCAGCATTTT. Translation: CSASESGFSNQPQHF.

The rearrangement joins TRBV4-2 to TRBJ1-2, with a tentative D call TRBD1 (6 bases). CDR3 length equals 13 residues. Trimming left V 3 bases short and J 7 bases short, with 12 bases between. CDR1 is LGHNA and CDR2 is YNFKEQ in the germline V gene. The CDR3 sequence is CASSQGAEGGYTF. CDR3 nucleotide sequence: TGTGCCAGCAGCCAGGGGGCAGAGGGTGGCTACACCTTC.

The chain employs TRBV18 and TRBJ1-6; 7 positions match TRBD1. This CDR3 is built from 13 residues. From germline, CDR1 is KGHSH and CDR2 LQKENI. V shed 0 bases, J shed 14 bases, and the junction held 4 bases outside the gene matches. The CDR3 protein is CASSPPDRVTLHF. The DNA for the CDR3 is TGTGCCAGCTCACCACCCGACAGGGTCACCCTCCACTTT.

The CDR3, as DNA: TGTGCCAGCAGCTTTACCAGCGGCCAAGAGACCCAGTACTTC. Protein product: CASSFTSGQETQYF. V is TRBV7-9 and J is TRBJ2-5, with a tentative D call TRBD2 (5 bases). Germline CDR1 and CDR2: SEHNR and FQNEAQ (reference sequence). The length of the CDR3 is 14 residues. The germline V and J ends were trimmed by 3 bases and 1 base, with 9 bases remaining between them. Full variable domain (rest looked up from reference TRBV7-9 and TRBJ2-5): DTGVSQNPRHKITKRGQNVTFRCDPISEHNRLYWYRQTLGQGPEFLTYFQNEAQLEKSRLLSDRFSAERPKGSFSTLEIQRTEQGDSAMYLCASSFTSGQETQYFGPGTRLLVL.

CDR3 nucleotide sequence: TGCGCCAGCAGCCAACGGTCCCCAGGGGCAGCCAAAAACATTCAGTACTTC. It is translated as CASSQRSPGAAKNIQYF. This rearrangement joins TRBV4-1 to TRBJ2-4, with D perhaps matching TRBD1 (6 bases). This CDR3 has 17 amino acids. V was trimmed by 2 bases and J by 0 bases, leaving 14 bases between them. Germline V gene lookup returns CDR1 MGHRA and CDR2 YSYEKL.

The chain employs TRBV19 and TRBJ2-1; 10 nucleotides match TRBD2. Germline lookup yields CDR1 LNHDA and CDR2 SQIVND (reference sequence). The CDR3 spans 16 residues. V lost 3 bases and J lost 4; bases outside the gene matches: 6. The CDR3 reads CASSIRAGGVYNEQFF. The CDR3, as DNA: TGTGCCAGTAGTATCAGAGCGGGAGGGGTGTACAATGAGCAGTTCTTC.

V is TRBV7-2 and J is TRBJ2-5; tentative D call: TRBD2 (5 bases). CDR1 and CDR2 (germline): SGHTA, FQGNSA. CDR3 length: 14 residues. Trimming pared 5 bases from V and 5 bases from J, leaving 15 bases between. Here the CDR3 reads CASSPRGSLETQYF. CDR3 nucleotide sequence: TGTGCCAGCAGCCCCCGGGGTAGCTTGGAGACCCAGTACTTC.

The V gene is TRBV27, the J gene TRBJ2-1; 11 bases are a match to TRBD1. V was pared by 3 bases and J by 5 bases, with 6 bases of the junction left unmatched. The CDR3 contains 16 residues. Germline V CDR1 and CDR2: MNHEY, SMNVEV (reference sequence). DNA of the CDR3: TGTGCCAGCAGTTTGTCGGGACAGGGGGTAAACAATGAGCAGTTCTTC. The encoded protein is CASSLSGQGVNNEQFF.

The chain links TRBV4-2 to TRBJ2-7; TRBD2 is a possible D gene (5 bases). CDR3 length: 16 amino acids. Germline V gene sequence: CDR1 LGHNA, CDR2 YNFKEQ. The V and J ends lost 1 base and 7 bases respectively, with 20 bases between them. In DNA, the CDR3 is TGTGCCAGCAGCCAAGGTGGCAACCGGGATCGGAGGGAGCAGTACTTC. This encodes CASSQGGNRDRREQYF.

The CDR3 DNA is TGTGCCAGCAGCTTTAACAGGGATTCACCCCTCCACTTT. It is translated as CASSFNRDSPLHF. This sequence joins TRBV11-2 and TRBJ1-6, with a possible D match to TRBD1 (6 bases). The CDR3 is 13 residues long. Germline assignment: CDR1 SGHAT and CDR2 FQNNGV. Trimming removed 3 bases at V and 8 bases at J, with 8 bases between. Full variable domain (remainder filled in from reference TRBV11-2 and TRBJ1-6): EAGVAQSPRYKIIEKRQSVAFWCNPISGHATLYWYQQILGQGPKLLIQFQNNGVVDDSQLPKDRFSAERLKGVDSTLKIQPAKLEDSAVYLCASSFNRDSPLHFGNGTRLTVT.

The chain recombines TRBV9 with TRBJ2-3, with D hard to call. V was cut by 4 bases and J by 5 bases, with 11 bases left in between. This CDR3 is built from 13 residues. CDR1 and CDR2 (germline): SGDLS, YYNGEE. CDR3 in DNA: TGTGCCAGCAGCTCCCCATCGAGAGATACGCAGTATTTT. Translation: CASSSPSRDTQYF.

The J gene is TRBJ2-7, the V gene TRBV3-1 (or the pseudogene TRBV3-2), with 11 positions matching TRBD2. This CDR3 has 15 residues. CDR1 is LGHDT, CDR2 YNNKEL, per germline (reference sequence). V shed 2 bases, J shed 2 bases, and the junction held 2 bases outside the gene matches. In DNA form, the CDR3 reads TGTGCCAGCAGCCAACCGGGACTAGCGGCCTACGAGCAGTACTTC. Translated: CASSQPGLAAYEQYF.

The chain recombines TRBV7-9 with TRBJ2-3; 7 bases are a match to TRBD2. After removal of 5 bases from V and 2 bases from J, the junction contained 4 bases not matched to a gene. The CDR3 has 14 residues. Germline V gene data show CDR1 as SEHNR and CDR2 as FQNEAQ (reference sequence). The CDR3 loop is CASSPRDYTDTQYF. CDR3 sequence (DNA): TGTGCCAGCAGCCCCCGGGACTACACAGATACGCAGTATTTT.

The genes are TRBV9 and TRBJ1-1; 8 nucleotides align to TRBD1. Germline CDR1 SGDLS, CDR2 YYNGEE. The length of the CDR3 is 13 residues. The trim removed 3 bases at V and 11 bases at J, leaving 9 bases unmatched. The DNA of the CDR3 is TGTGCCAGCAGCGGGGGACAGGCTCTGAGGGCTTTCTTT. This codes for CASSGGQALRAFF.

The rearrangement links TRBV3-1 (or the pseudogene TRBV3-2) to TRBJ1-2, with 8 bases that match TRBD1. V trimming: 2 bases; J trimming: 3 bases; junction bases outside the gene matches: 8. The CDR3 is 16 residues long. The germline gives CDR1 LGHDT, CDR2 YNNKEL (reference sequence). This CDR3 reads CASSQLSDRVHYGYTF. In DNA form, the CDR3 reads TGTGCCAGCAGCCAACTTTCGGACAGGGTGCACTATGGCTACACCTTC.

The chain links TRBV7-9 to TRBJ2-7, with 8 positions matching TRBD2. The V and J ends lost 1 base and 0 bases, in that order; junction bases with no gene match: 5. Germline V lookup: CDR1 SEHNR, CDR2 FQNEAQ (reference sequence). This CDR3 spans 16 amino acids. DNA for the CDR3: TGTGCCAGCAGCTTAGGAGTGGGACTAGGCTCCTACGAGCAGTACTTC. Translated: CASSLGVGLGSYEQYF.